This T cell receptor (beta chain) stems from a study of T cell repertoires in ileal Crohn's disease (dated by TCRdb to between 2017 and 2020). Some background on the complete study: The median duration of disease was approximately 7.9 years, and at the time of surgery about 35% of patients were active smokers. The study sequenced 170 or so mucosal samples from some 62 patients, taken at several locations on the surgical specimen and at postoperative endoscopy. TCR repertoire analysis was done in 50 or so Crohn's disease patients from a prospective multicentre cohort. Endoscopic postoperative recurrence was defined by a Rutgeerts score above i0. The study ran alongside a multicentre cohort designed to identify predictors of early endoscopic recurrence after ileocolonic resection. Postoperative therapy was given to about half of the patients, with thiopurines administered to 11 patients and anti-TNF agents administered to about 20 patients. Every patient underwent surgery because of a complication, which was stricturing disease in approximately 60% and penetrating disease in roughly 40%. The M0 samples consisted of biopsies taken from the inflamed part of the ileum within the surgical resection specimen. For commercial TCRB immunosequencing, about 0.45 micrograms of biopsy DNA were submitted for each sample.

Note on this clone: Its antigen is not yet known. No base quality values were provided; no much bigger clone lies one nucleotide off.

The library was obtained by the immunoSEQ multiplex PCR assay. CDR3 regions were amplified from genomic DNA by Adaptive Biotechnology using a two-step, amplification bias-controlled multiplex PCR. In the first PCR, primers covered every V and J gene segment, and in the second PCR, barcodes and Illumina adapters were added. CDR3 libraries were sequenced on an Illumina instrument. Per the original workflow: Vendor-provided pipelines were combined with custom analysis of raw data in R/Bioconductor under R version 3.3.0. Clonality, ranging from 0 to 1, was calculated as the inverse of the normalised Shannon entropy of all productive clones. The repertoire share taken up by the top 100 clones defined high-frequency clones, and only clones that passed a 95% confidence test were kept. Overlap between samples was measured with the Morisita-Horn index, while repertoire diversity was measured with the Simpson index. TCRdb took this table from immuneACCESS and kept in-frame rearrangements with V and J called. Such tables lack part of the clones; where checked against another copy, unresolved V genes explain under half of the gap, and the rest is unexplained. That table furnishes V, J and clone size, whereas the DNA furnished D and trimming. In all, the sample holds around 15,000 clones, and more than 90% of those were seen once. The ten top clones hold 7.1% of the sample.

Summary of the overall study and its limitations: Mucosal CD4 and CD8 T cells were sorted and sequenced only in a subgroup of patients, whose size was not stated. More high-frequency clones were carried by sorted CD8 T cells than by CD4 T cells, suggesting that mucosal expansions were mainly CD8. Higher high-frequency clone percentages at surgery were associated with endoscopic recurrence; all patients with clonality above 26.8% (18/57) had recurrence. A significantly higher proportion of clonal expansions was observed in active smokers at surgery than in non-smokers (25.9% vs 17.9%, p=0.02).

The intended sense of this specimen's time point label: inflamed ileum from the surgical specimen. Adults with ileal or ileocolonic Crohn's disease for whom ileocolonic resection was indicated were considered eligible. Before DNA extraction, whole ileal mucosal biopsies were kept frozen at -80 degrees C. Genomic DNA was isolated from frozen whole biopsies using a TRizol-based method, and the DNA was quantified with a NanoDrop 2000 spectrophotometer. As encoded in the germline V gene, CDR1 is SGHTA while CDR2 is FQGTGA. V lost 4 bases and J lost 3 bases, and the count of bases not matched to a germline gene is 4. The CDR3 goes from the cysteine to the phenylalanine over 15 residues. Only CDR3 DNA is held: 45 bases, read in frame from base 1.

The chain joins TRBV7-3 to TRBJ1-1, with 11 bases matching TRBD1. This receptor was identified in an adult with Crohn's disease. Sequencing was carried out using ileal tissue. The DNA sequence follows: TGTGCCAGCAGCTCCGGACAGGGGGCGGACACTGAAGCTTTCTTT. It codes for CASSSGQGADTEAFF.